These T cell receptor beta chains were read from a single sample in a study of monozygotic twins with inflammatory bowel disease. One entry per CDR3 protein, without DNA, is what TCRdb gives after re-calling the 5' RACE reads. This sample's clone table lists some 160,000 distinct CDR3 sequences. The sequenced sample was blood. The receptors derive from a human donor with ulcerative colitis or Crohn's disease, or a healthy co-twin of an affected twin (not recorded which). CDR3s include the opening cysteine and the closing phenylalanine or tryptophan. Fields, in order: V gene, J gene, CDR3 protein.

TRBV10-3,TRBJ2-2,CAIRPPAGELFF
TRBV20-1,TRBJ2-7,CSARVPRGAYEQYF
TRBV24-1,TRBJ2-1,CATSDSIAGGLQFF
TRBV6-4,TRBJ1-4,CASSALAGWGSGTNEKLFF
TRBV25-1,TRBJ2-7,CASSEAQGARNYEQYF
TRBV5-6,TRBJ2-3,CASSLVLAGTDTQYF
TRBV20-1,TRBJ2-7,CSARDGESTYSYEQYF
TRBV9,TRBJ1-4,CASSVDRGVNEKLFF
TRBV14,TRBJ2-2,CASSHKRTGELFF
TRBV27,TRBJ2-7,CASSLRQGSYEQYF
TRBV7-2,TRBJ2-4,CASSLWSLAKNIQYF
TRBV5-1,TRBJ2-1,CASSRGLAGGFSYNEQFF
TRBV12-3/TRBV12-4,TRBJ1-6,CASSLEQRGSPLHF
TRBV7-9,TRBJ1-5,CASSPMGGHRNQPQHF
TRBV5-6,TRBJ2-1,CASSSGGGNEQFF
TRBV6-4,TRBJ2-1,CASSIAGGRGNEQFF
TRBV6-6,TRBJ2-1,CASSKYNEQFF
TRBV4-3,TRBJ2-2,CASSHRLAGGTNTGELFF
TRBV18,TRBJ1-2,CASSPERQGGYTF
TRBV18,TRBJ2-3,CASSPGSERDTQYF
TRBV30,TRBJ1-1,CAWSDTRDEAFF
TRBV4-1,TRBJ2-2,CASSQGLPGELFF
TRBV6-1,TRBJ2-2,CASRTLVGTGELFF
TRBV3-1,TRBJ2-7,CASSQSATEQYF